The 27 T cell receptor beta chains below come from one sample, sequenced in a study of OX40 agonist ivuxolimab in advanced cancers. Sequenced by immunoSEQ multiplex PCR; TCRdb stores in-frame clones only, minus some. The table includes roughly 120,000 clones, 85% to 95% detected once. The sequenced sample was CD4+ or CD8+ T cells sorted from blood, obtained in a trial of the OX40 agonist ivuxolimab. The source of these receptors is an adult with an advanced solid tumor such as melanoma, head and neck, liver or kidney cancer.

The chain joins TRBV18 to TRBJ1-6; TRBD1 might be the D (6 bases). Germline CDR1 is KGHSH and CDR2 is LQKENI. The CDR3 loop spans 13 amino acids. Trimming shortened V by 6 bases and J by 8 bases, and 11 bases separated the two germline ends. In nucleotides, the CDR3 is TGTGCCAGCTCTCAGGGGATAGATTCACCCCTCCACTTT. Translating it yields CASSQGIDSPLHF.

The chain employs TRBV28 and TRBJ2-5, with TRBD2 matching 7 bases. The J call may be incorrect, as the DNA end agrees better with TRBJ2-7. Germline CDR1 MDHEN, CDR2 SYDVKM. This CDR3 spans 16 amino acids. The CDR3 here is CASSLSPGAGSHEQYF. CDR3 coding DNA: TGTGCCAGCAGTTTATCCCCCGGAGCGGGAAGCCACGAGCAGTACTTC.

The rearrangement uses TRBV7-2 and TRBJ1-3; 7 nucleotides line up with TRBD1. There are 15 residues in the CDR3. Per germline, CDR1 SGHTA and CDR2 FQGNSA. The V gene end was trimmed by 5 bases and the J gene end by 4 bases; junction bases not matched to a gene: 8. CDR3 sequence reads: CASSRDRVSGNTIYF. The CDR3 DNA reads as TGTGCCAGCAGCAGAGACAGGGTCTCGGGAAACACCATATATTTT.

The chain employs TRBV11-2 and TRBJ1-2; 7 positions agree with TRBD1. The CDR3 has 14 amino acids. J was trimmed by 6 bases and V by 1 base; bases with no gene match: 5. Looked up from germline, CDR1 is SGHAT and CDR2 is FQNNGV. The CDR3 DNA sequence: TGTGCCAGCAGCTTAGTCGCGGGACAGCATGGCTACACCTTC. Encoded protein: CASSLVAGQHGYTF. Filled out from reference TRBV11-2 and TRBJ1-2, the complete variable domain reads EAGVAQSPRYKIIEKRQSVAFWCNPISGHATLYWYQQILGQGPKLLIQFQNNGVVDDSQLPKDRFSAERLKGVDSTLKIQPAKLEDSAVYLCASSLVAGQHGYTFGSGTRLTVV.

This chain uses TRBV19 with TRBJ2-7; D possibly corresponds to TRBD2 (5 bases). This CDR3 has 15 residues. V lost 6 bases and J 4 bases, leaving 19 bases between the germline ends. Germline CDR1 is LNHDA and CDR2 is SQIVND (reference sequence). The CDR3 region has the DNA TGTGCCAGTAGCCTCTTATGGAGAAGCGGTTACGAGCAGTACTTC. It yields the protein CASSLLWRSGYEQYF.

This chain uses TRBV19 with TRBJ1-2; D unresolved. The germline CDR1 and CDR2 sequences are LNHDA and SQIVND (reference sequence). The CDR3 loop spans 15 amino acids. Trimming removed 3 bases from V and 3 bases from J, with 14 bases in between. This CDR3 reads CASSMWQESDYGYTF. Here the CDR3 DNA reads TGTGCCAGTAGTATGTGGCAGGAAAGTGACTATGGCTACACCTTC.

This CDR3 reads CSVERLAGGINEQFF. The CDR3 nucleotides are TGCAGCGTTGAGCGACTAGCGGGAGGGATCAATGAGCAGTTCTTC. The chain combines TRBV29-1 with TRBJ2-1; 14 positions match TRBD2. CDR1 SQVTM and CDR2 ANQGSEA come from the germline V gene. This CDR3 has 15 amino acids. V lost 3 bases, J lost 6 bases, and 4 bases stayed unmatched.

The chain combines TRBV20-1 with TRBJ2-3; 9 positions match TRBD2. V gave up 3 bases and J gave up 14 bases; unmatched junction bases: 6. This CDR3 has 11 residues. Germline V CDR1 and CDR2: DFQATT, SNEGSKA (reference sequence). The CDR3: CSARGSGSMYF. Here the CDR3 DNA reads TGCAGTGCTAGGGGTAGCGGGAGCATGTATTTT.

In this sample, this clone turned up a few times. The chain's CDR3 is CASSQDRLRETQYF. CDR3 DNA: TGCGCCAGCAGCCAAGATCGGCTCCGAGAGACCCAGTACTTC. This chain links TRBV4-3 with TRBJ2-5; D gene unclear. In germline, CDR1 is LGHNA, CDR2 YSLEER. V was pared by 0 bases and J by 4 bases, with 9 bases between. This CDR3 has 14 residues.

V is TRBV28 and J is TRBJ1-1; tentative D call: TRBD1 (5 bases). This CDR3 region has 11 residues. The germline V gene encodes CDR1 MDHEN and CDR2 SYDVKM. V was clipped by 8 bases and J by 6 bases, with 10 bases between them. DNA of the CDR3: TGTGCCAGCCGGGGCGGAGCTGAAGCTTTCTTT. Translating gives CASRGGAEAFF.

The V gene is TRBV28, the J gene TRBJ2-7; tentatively, D is TRBD1 or TRBD2 (5 bases each). The CDR3 length is 15 residues. With 4 bases removed from V and 3 bases from J, the gap between germline ends came to 16 bases. Germline CDR1 MDHEN, CDR2 SYDVKM. The CDR3 DNA follows: TGTGCCAGCAGTTCCCCCGGGACGCCTATCTACGAGCAGTACTTC. Protein product: CASSSPGTPIYEQYF.

In DNA form, the CDR3 reads TGTGCCAGCAGCCCCCGGAGGAACACCGGGGAGCTGTTTTTT. Translated, it gives CASSPRRNTGELFF. The chain carries TRBV7-3 and TRBJ2-2; D unclear. V was shortened by 5 bases and J by 1 base, with 8 bases between the two germline ends. Germline CDR1 reads SGHTA; CDR2 reads FQGTGA. This CDR3 spans 14 amino acids. Full variable domain (outside the CDR3, taken from reference TRBV7-3 and TRBJ2-2): GAGVSQTPSNKVTEKGKYVELRCDPISGHTALYWYRQSLGQGPEFLIYFQGTGAADDSGLPNDRFFAVRPEGSVSTLKIQRTERGDSAVYLCASSPRRNTGELFFGEGSRLTVL.

The chain couples TRBV5-6 to TRBJ2-7; possible D gene TRBD2, 6 bases. Trimming pared 1 base from V and 0 bases from J, leaving 11 bases between. Germline values: CDR1 SGHDT, CDR2 YYEEEE. The CDR3 has 15 amino acids. CDR3 region: CASSLLGLSSYEQYF. CDR3 coding DNA: TGTGCCAGCAGCTTGTTGGGACTGAGCTCCTACGAGCAGTACTTC.

The V and J genes are TRBV4-3 and TRBJ1-2; a weak D match, TRBD1 (5 bases). V lost 0 bases and J 5 bases, leaving 19 bases between the germline ends. Per the germline V gene, CDR1 is LGHNA and CDR2 is YSLEER. The CDR3 spans 17 residues. CDR3 nucleotide sequence: TGCGCCAGCAGCCAAGACGGAGTAGGGGTCCCCTCTTATGGCTACACCTTC. The encoded protein is CASSQDGVGVPSYGYTF.

J is TRBJ2-3 and V is TRBV29-1; 8 nucleotides match TRBD2. The CDR3 is made up of 14 amino acids. The germline gives CDR1 SQVTM, CDR2 ANQGSEA. V trimming: 6 bases; J trimming: 6 bases; junction bases outside the gene matches: 11. CDR3 in DNA: TGCAGCGTGACCGGGACTAGAGGTTACGATACGCAGTATTTT. This gives the protein CSVTGTRGYDTQYF.

The V call is TRBV19, the J call TRBJ1-1; possible D gene TRBD1, 6 bases. The germline V and J ends were trimmed by 5 bases and 7 bases, with 17 bases remaining between them. The CDR3 runs 14 residues. Germline CDR1 and CDR2: LNHDA and SQIVND (reference sequence). The CDR3 reads CASSYPGQRLEAFF. CDR3 in DNA: TGTGCCAGTAGTTATCCGGGACAACGTCTTGAAGCTTTCTTT.

The chain carries TRBV5-1 and TRBJ2-7; TRBD2 agrees at 10 bases. This CDR3 comprises 18 residues. Unmatched junction bases numbered 13, after V lost 4 bases and J lost 0 bases. CDR1 SGHRS and CDR2 YFSETQ come from the germline V gene. In DNA form, the CDR3 reads TGCGCCAGCAGCATGGACCCTACTAGCGGGGCCAGCTCCTACGAGCAGTACTTC. It is translated as CASSMDPTSGASSYEQYF. The full variable domain, rest sourced from reference TRBV5-1 and TRBJ2-7, is KAGVTQTPRYLIKTRGQQVTLSCSPISGHRSVSWYQQTPGQGLQFLFEYFSETQRNKGNFPGRFSGRQFSNSRSEMNVSTLELGDSALYLCASSMDPTSGASSYEQYFGPGTRLTVT.

V is TRBV6-6 and J is TRBJ2-7; D possibly corresponds to TRBD1 (6 bases). The CDR3 is 12 residues long. CDR1 is MNHNY, CDR2 SVGAGI, per germline (reference sequence). The V end lost 8 bases, the J end lost 5 bases, and 13 bases lay between the germline ends. In DNA, the CDR3 is TGTGCCAGCGTATTACAGGGCGACGAGCAGTACTTC. This codes for CASVLQGDEQYF.

The chain employs TRBV11-2 and TRBJ1-5; D is ambiguous. The CDR3 totals 14 residues. Germline V CDR1 and CDR2: SGHAT, FQNNGV. The V end lost 1 base, the J end lost 11 bases, and 15 bases lay between the germline ends. CDR3 DNA sequence: TGTGCCAGCAGCTTAGGGTCCGGCCGGGTGGCCCAGCATTTT. Translating gives CASSLGSGRVAQHF.

This sequence joins TRBV27 and TRBJ2-7; tentatively, D is TRBD2 (6 bases). The CDR3 extends over 18 amino acids. Trimming removed 5 bases at V and 0 bases at J, with 23 bases between. From germline, CDR1 is MNHEY and CDR2 SMNVEV (reference sequence). The CDR3 nucleotides read TGTGCCAGCAGTCCGCTCACCCTAGCGCACCGTAGCTCCTACGAGCAGTACTTC. It yields the protein CASSPLTLAHRSSYEQYF.

The rearrangement links TRBV28 to TRBJ1-5; 12 bases align to TRBD1. The CDR3 has 17 amino acids. The junction had 6 bases not matched to a gene; V was cut back by 4 bases and J by 2 bases. Germline values: CDR1 MDHEN, CDR2 SYDVKM. In DNA, the CDR3 is TGTGCCAGCAGTTCAACCGGGACAGGGGGCGGCAATCAGCCCCAGCATTTT. Translation gives CASSSTGTGGGNQPQHF. Together with reference TRBV28 and TRBJ1-5, the CDR3 gives the full variable domain: DVKVTQSSRYLVKRTGEKVFLECVQDMDHENMFWYRQDPGLGLRLIYFSYDVKMKEKGDIPEGYSVSREKKERFSLILESASTNQTSMYLCASSSTGTGGGNQPQHFGDGTRLSIL.

This chain joins TRBV25-1 and TRBJ2-3; TRBD2 matches 7 bases. CDR1 and CDR2 (germline): MGHDK, SYGVNS. The CDR3 covers 12 residues. V shed 7 bases and J 6 bases; nucleotides not matched to a gene: 4. This chain's CDR3 is CASIGGGDTQYF. CDR3 bases: TGTGCCAGCATCGGGGGAGGGGATACGCAGTATTTT.

V usage is TRBV30 and J usage is TRBJ2-3, with D uncertain. The CDR3 has 12 residues. CDR1 is GTSNPN and CDR2 is SVGIG in the germline V gene (reference sequence). V gave up 4 bases and J gave up 4 bases, with 9 bases separating them. CDR3 protein: CAWTRSADTQYF. DNA of the CDR3: TGTGCCTGGACTAGGAGTGCAGATACGCAGTATTTT.

This chain connects TRBV5-1 to TRBJ2-1; TRBD2 matches at 11 bases. This CDR3 comprises 16 residues. V was clipped by 2 bases and J by 9 bases; unmatched bases: 10. The V gene's germline CDR1 is SGHRS and CDR2 YFSETQ. The CDR3 bases are TGCGCCAGCAGCTTCGACCCTAGCGGGAGGACGGCTGAGCAGTTCTTC. Protein product: CASSFDPSGRTAEQFF.

V and J are TRBV7-2 and TRBJ1-4; the D is unclear. The CDR3 totals 16 residues. V lost 2 bases to trimming and J lost 0 bases, with 10 bases between them. Germline assignment: CDR1 SGHTA and CDR2 FQGNSA. CDR3 loop: CASSLIGRATNEKLFF. DNA of the CDR3: TGTGCCAGCAGCTTAATAGGAAGGGCAACTAATGAAAAACTGTTTTTT.

The V and J genes are TRBV19 and TRBJ2-2, with 8 positions matching TRBD2. Per the germline V gene, CDR1 is LNHDA and CDR2 is SQIVND (reference sequence). Trimming at V came to 0 bases and at J to 3 bases, leaving 9 bases not matched to a gene. The CDR3 covers 18 residues. This CDR3 is CASSIDYARLAYTGELFF. The CDR3 DNA reads as TGTGCCAGTAGTATAGATTACGCCCGACTAGCGTACACCGGGGAGCTGTTTTTT.

The gene calls are TRBV10-2 and TRBJ2-1; 14 nucleotides agree with TRBD2. With 7 bases clipped from V and 6 bases from J, the junction kept 5 bases outside the gene matches. Germline CDR1 WSHSY, CDR2 SAAADI. CDR3 size: 15 residues. The CDR3 region has the DNA TGCGCCAGCACACAAGGGACTAGCGGGAGCAATGAGCAGTTCTTC. This translates into CASTQGTSGSNEQFF.